This record concerns one TCR beta chain sequence. This CDR3 comprises 13 residues. Germline lookup yields CDR1 MNHEY and CDR2 SMNVEV (reference sequence). TCRdb derives one entry per CDR3 protein from the 5' RACE reads, leaving out DNA. Its table records around 210,000 distinct CDR3 sequences. The record originates from a study of monozygotic twins with inflammatory bowel disease. This TCR derives from a human donor with ulcerative colitis or Crohn's disease, or a healthy co-twin of an affected twin (not recorded which). This chain uses TRBV27 with TRBJ2-7; TCRdb's D call of TRBD1 is untestable without DNA. Input material: blood. This CDR3 reads CASSFNGGYEQYF.